This T cell receptor (beta chain) was obtained from a study of cytomegalovirus exposure and HLA in healthy donors. In the PCR, 60 Vbeta and 13 Jbeta primers were used. This table comes from immunoSEQ multiplex PCR, and its TCRdb copy is limited to in-frame clones, with some not included. This table has around 45,000 clones, approximately 70% appearing once. As to this clone: Its specificity is unknown.

General study findings and limits: In a later analysis, 16,951 TCR beta sequences were associated with HLA alleles at 0.05 false discovery rate.

Trimming at V came to 4 bases and at J to 7 bases, leaving 8 bases not matched to a gene. Germline V gene data show CDR1 as SGHAT and CDR2 as FQNNGV. This CDR3 contains 15 residues. The sequence came from a man aged 30-40 years in good health and CMV-seronegative. Sequenced: PBMCs. V is TRBV11-2 and J is TRBJ2-7, with 12 bases aligning to TRBD2. This CDR3 is CASSWGLAGPWEQYF. The CDR3 coding sequence is TGTGCCAGCAGCTGGGGACTAGCGGGCCCTTGGGAGCAGTACTTC. The full variable domain, its missing parts supplied by reference TRBV11-2 and TRBJ2-7, is EAGVAQSPRYKIIEKRQSVAFWCNPISGHATLYWYQQILGQGPKLLIQFQNNGVVDDSQLPKDRFSAERLKGVDSTLKIQPAKLEDSAVYLCASSWGLAGPWEQYFGPGTRLTVT.